Listed below are T cell receptor beta chains from one sample, sequenced in a study of CD8 T cells in Susac syndrome. TCRdb called the immunoSEQ multiplex PCR reads again in MiXCR, with one record for every CDR3 protein. The sample holds 250,000 to 300,000 distinct CDR3 sequences, about 91% seen once. Source material: CD8+ T cells from PBMCs. The receptors here all came from a human donor with multiple sclerosis. Each CDR3 is given with its conserved first and last residue. The D gene is left open where the match is weak. For some rows the clone size is stated as once, few or many, or as a class when expanded; others skip it.

j_gene | v_gene | abundance | d_gene | CDR3nt | CDR3aa
TRBJ2-5 | TRBV12-3/TRBV12-4 | . | . | TGTGCCAGGGGGGGAGAGACCCAGTACTTC | CARGGETQYF
TRBJ1-5 | TRBV27 | few | TRBD1 | TGTGCCAGCAGTTCGAGACAGGGTCATCAGCCCCAGCATTTT | CASSSRQGHQPQHF
TRBJ2-3 | TRBV13 | . | TRBD2 | TGTGCCAGCAGCTTAGGCGGGGGGGGCGCAGATACGCAGTATTTT | CASSLGGGGADTQYF
TRBJ2-7 | TRBV7-2 | . | . | TGTGCCAGCAGCTTAGACGGGGTCGGGAGCCCCCCCTACGAGCAGTACTTC | CASSLDGVGSPPYEQYF
TRBJ2-6 | TRBV29-1 | . | . | TGCAGCGCCCTGGGTGAGGCCAACGTCCTGACTTTC | CSALGEANVLTF
TRBJ2-1 | TRBV28 | . | . | TGTGCCAGCAGTGGCCGGGCCACCAATGAGCAGTTCTTC | CASSGRATNEQFF
TRBJ2-1 | TRBV3-1 | . | . | TGTGCCAGCAGCGACAGGGAATTGGACTACGATGAGCAGTTCTTC | CASSDRELDYDEQFF
TRBJ2-5 | TRBV29-1 | . | . | TGCAGCGTTCGGCGAGGGCTCGCGGAAGAGACCCAGTACTTC | CSVRRGLAEETQYF
TRBJ2-7 | TRBV2 | . | TRBD2 | TGTGCCAGCACGGGTAGCGGGGGCCACGAGCAGTACTTC | CASTGSGGHEQYF
TRBJ1-5 | TRBV9 | . | . | TGTGCCAGCAGCGTAGGGGGGACGGTAAATCAGCCCCAGCATTTT | CASSVGGTVNQPQHF
TRBJ1-5 | TRBV15 | once | TRBD1 | TGTGCCACCCAGGGACAGGGGATTCAGCCCCAGCATTTT | CATQGQGIQPQHF
TRBJ2-5 | TRBV20-1 | . | TRBD2 | TGCAGTGCCAAGCTGCGGGAGGCTCAGGAGACCCAGTACTTC | CSAKLREAQETQYF
TRBJ2-2 | TRBV11-3 | . | TRBD2 | TGTGCCAGCAGCCTGAGACTAGCGGGAGGGCCCGGGGAGCTGTTTTTT | CASSLRLAGGPGELFF
TRBJ2-3 | TRBV12-3/TRBV12-4 | . | TRBD1 | TGTGCCAGCAGTACCACTACAGGGGAGAGGAGCACAGATACGCAGTATTTT | CASSTTTGERSTDTQYF
TRBJ1-4 | TRBV9 | once | TRBD1 | TGTGCCAGCAGCAAGACAGGGGGTTATGAAAAACTGTTTTTT | CASSKTGGYEKLFF
TRBJ2-7 | TRBV19 | few | . | TGTGCCAGTAGTCTCAGGCCGAACTACGAGCAGTACTTC | CASSLRPNYEQYF
TRBJ1-1 | TRBV14 | . | . | TGTGCCAGCAGCCGGAGGGGTTCCAGCACTGAAGCTTTCTTT | CASSRRGSSTEAFF
TRBJ2-5 | TRBV5-1 | . | TRBD2 | TGCGCCAGCAGCTTTTTCCGACTAGCGGGAGGGCCGGAGACCCAGTACTTC | CASSFFRLAGGPETQYF
TRBJ1-2 | TRBV29-1 | . | . | TGCAGCGTTTTGGGTGGGGATGAGGGCCCATATGGCTACACCTTC | CSVLGGDEGPYGYTF
TRBJ1-5 | TRBV28 | . | . | TGTGCCAGCAGCGGAACAGGGTTACAGCCCCAGCATTTT | CASSGTGLQPQHF